Shown below are 25 T cell receptor beta chains from a single sample sequenced in a study of shared clonotypes between healthy human individuals. Assay: immunoSEQ multiplex PCR; the TCRdb copy retains only in-frame clones and omits some. The repertoire holds approximately 350,000 clones, with around 74% as singletons. The specimen sequenced was memory CD4+ T cells sorted from blood. Indicated subset: CD45RA-negative fraction. The receptor set was obtained from a man in his thirties or forties in good health.

This CDR3 is CARRKLPATGELFF. The CDR3 region has the DNA TGCGCCAGGAGGAAGCTTCCCGCCACCGGGGAGCTGTTTTTT. This chain joins TRBV4-1 and TRBJ2-2, with D hard to call. V dropped 9 bases and J dropped 4 bases, with 15 bases sitting between them. The CDR3 is 14 residues long. Germline loops: CDR1 MGHRA, CDR2 YSYEKL.

J is TRBJ2-7 and V is TRBV6-5, with TRBD2 identical over 8 bases. In germline, CDR1 is MNHEY, CDR2 SVGAGI. V shed 4 bases, J shed 6 bases, and the junction held 8 bases outside the gene matches. CDR3 length: 14 amino acids. The CDR3 loop is CASSSAGGEVEQYF. CDR3 nucleotide sequence: TGTGCCAGCAGTTCCGCCGGGGGGGAGGTCGAGCAGTACTTC.

The chain is built from TRBV11-2 and TRBJ2-7; 8 positions agree with TRBD1. Germline CDR1 reads SGHAT; CDR2 reads FQNNGV. This CDR3 is built from 14 residues. V lost 1 base, J lost 3 bases, and 2 bases stayed unmatched. The chain's CDR3 is CASSLGTGNYEQYF. The CDR3 DNA reads TGTGCCAGCAGCTTAGGGACAGGGAACTACGAGCAGTACTTC. The full variable domain, completed using reference TRBV11-2 and TRBJ2-7, is EAGVAQSPRYKIIEKRQSVAFWCNPISGHATLYWYQQILGQGPKLLIQFQNNGVVDDSQLPKDRFSAERLKGVDSTLKIQPAKLEDSAVYLCASSLGTGNYEQYFGPGTRLTVT.

In this sample, this clone turned up a few times. The gene calls are TRBV19 and TRBJ2-3; perhaps TRBD1 as D (6 bases). V lost 6 bases and J lost 3, with 16 bases in between. CDR1 is LNHDA and CDR2 is SQIVND in the germline V gene (reference sequence). This CDR3 has 15 amino acids. The CDR3 coding sequence is TGTGCCAGTAGCTCACAGGGCCTCCCGACAGATACGCAGTATTTT. Residues: CASSSQGLPTDTQYF.

The table lists this clone with a count of one. The chain joins TRBV28 to TRBJ2-1; D perhaps matches TRBD2 (6 bases). The V end lost 2 bases, the J end lost 0 bases, and 17 bases lay between the germline ends. The CDR3 spans 18 residues. The V gene's germline CDR1 is MDHEN and CDR2 SYDVKM. For the CDR3, the DNA is TGTGCCAGCAGTTTAAGGACCAATAGCGGCCCCTCCTACAATGAGCAGTTCTTC. This gives the protein CASSLRTNSGPSYNEQFF.

This clone was observed many times. The J gene is TRBJ2-5, the V gene TRBV5-4; maybe TRBD2 (6 bases). The CDR3 is made up of 14 amino acids. V dropped 0 bases and J dropped 5 bases, with 11 bases sitting between them. CDR1 and CDR2 (germline): SGHNT, YYREEE (reference sequence). The CDR3 reads CASSLAGVVETQYF. CDR3 DNA: TGTGCCAGCAGCTTGGCGGGGGTTGTGGAGACCCAGTACTTC.

This chain uses TRBV5-1 with TRBJ2-7, with TRBD2 matching over 7 bases. The V and J ends lost 0 bases and 2 bases, in that order; junction bases with no gene match: 5. Germline CDR1 reads SGHRS; CDR2 reads YFSETQ. The CDR3 runs to 15 residues. The CDR3 loop reads CASSLDPGLPYEQYF. The DNA for the CDR3 is TGCGCCAGCAGCTTGGACCCGGGACTACCCTACGAGCAGTACTTC.

This clone showed up many times. The chain employs TRBV6-4 and TRBJ2-3; D is possibly TRBD2 (6 bases). V was shortened by 2 bases and J by 0 bases, with 9 bases between the two germline ends. The CDR3 has 15 amino acids. Germline assignment: CDR1 MRHNA and CDR2 SNTAGT. In nucleotides, the CDR3 is TGTGCCAGCAGTGACGGGAGCGGGAGCACAGATACGCAGTATTTT. Encoded protein: CASSDGSGSTDTQYF.

The V and J genes are TRBV9 and TRBJ2-5; possibly TRBD1 for D (5 bases). The CDR3 is 14 residues long. The V gene's germline CDR1 is SGDLS and CDR2 YYNGEE. V was cut by 0 bases and J by 5 bases, with 11 bases left in between. The CDR3 nucleotides are TGTGCCAGCAGCGTAGTAGGGGCCAAGGAGACCCAGTACTTC. This gives the protein CASSVVGAKETQYF.

The chain carries TRBV18 and TRBJ1-2; 12 bases are a match to TRBD1. The length of the CDR3 is 15 residues. The V and J ends lost 3 bases and 7 bases, in that order; junction bases with no gene match: 6. The V gene's germline CDR1 is KGHSH and CDR2 LQKENI. DNA of the CDR3: TGTGCCAGCTCACCGGCGGGACAGGGGGCCCTTGGCTACACCTTC. It codes for CASSPAGQGALGYTF.

Note on this clone: This specimen includes other DNA sequences encoding the same CDR3. The V call is TRBV11-1, the J call TRBJ2-7, with 10 bases identical to TRBD2. J lost 0 bases, V lost 4 bases, and 0 bases had no gene match. The CDR3 spans 14 residues. CDR1 and CDR2 (germline): SGHAT, FQDESV (reference sequence). In DNA form, the CDR3 reads TGTGCCAGCAGCTGGACTAGCGGCTCCTACGAGCAGTACTTC. Translated: CASSWTSGSYEQYF.

The chain carries TRBV28 and TRBJ2-2, with 7 bases fitting TRBD2. Unmatched junction bases numbered 8, after V lost 3 bases and J lost 4 bases. Germline CDR1 and CDR2: MDHEN and SYDVKM. The CDR3 is 16 amino acids. CDR3 in DNA: TGTGCCAGCAGTTTGAGGGCGGGAGTGAGCACCGGGGAGCTGTTTTTT. It encodes CASSLRAGVSTGELFF.

The chain links TRBV7-3 to TRBJ2-7, with TRBD2 matching 7 bases. The V segment lost 1 base and the J segment 2 bases; nucleotides outside the gene matches: 8. The germline V gene has CDR1 SGHTA and CDR2 FQGTGA. This CDR3 has 16 residues. In DNA form, the CDR3 reads TGTGCCAGCAGCTTAAAGGGTCGGGGGGACCCCTACGAGCAGTACTTC. This codes for CASSLKGRGDPYEQYF.

The chain is built from TRBV14 and TRBJ2-2, with 11 bases lining up with TRBD1. Trimming cost V 0 bases and J 7 bases; bases outside gene matches: 10. The CDR3 has 18 residues. Looked up from germline, CDR1 is SGHDN and CDR2 is FVKESK. CDR3 amino acids: CASSQDRRDRGSRGELFF. The CDR3 bases are TGTGCCAGCAGCCAAGATCGAAGGGACAGGGGGTCCCGCGGGGAGCTGTTTTTT.

A few counts support this clone. This chain uses TRBV4-1 with TRBJ2-5; 14 bases agree with TRBD2. This CDR3 region has 17 residues. Per germline, CDR1 MGHRA and CDR2 YSYEKL. J was trimmed by 2 bases and V by 3 bases; bases with no gene match: 5. As DNA, the CDR3 is TGCGCCAGCAGCCAGACTAGCGGGAGGGCCGGACAAGAGACCCAGTACTTC. Translating it yields CASSQTSGRAGQETQYF.

The genes are TRBV10-3 and TRBJ2-7, with 7 bases identical to TRBD1. Germline-derived CDR1 and CDR2 are ENHRY and SYGVKD. The CDR3 runs 14 residues. V was clipped by 4 bases and J by 6 bases; unmatched bases: 9. CDR3: CAISVDRASGEQYF. The CDR3 bases are TGTGCCATCAGTGTCGACAGGGCATCGGGCGAGCAGTACTTC.

The rearrangement uses TRBV5-1 and TRBJ2-7; D remains unclear. Per the germline V gene, CDR1 is SGHRS and CDR2 is YFSETQ. With 4 bases removed from V and 5 bases from J, the gap between germline ends came to 13 bases. The CDR3 consists of 13 residues. CDR3 nucleotide sequence: TGCGCCAGCAGCCAATCTGGGGTTGACGAGCAGTACTTC. It encodes CASSQSGVDEQYF. Based on the CDR3 plus reference TRBV5-1 and TRBJ2-7, the full variable domain is KAGVTQTPRYLIKTRGQQVTLSCSPISGHRSVSWYQQTPGQGLQFLFEYFSETQRNKGNFPGRFSGRQFSNSRSEMNVSTLELGDSALYLCASSQSGVDEQYFGPGTRLTVT.

The V call is TRBV18, the J call TRBJ2-3; TRBD2 matches 7 bases. The CDR3 has 14 residues. V lost 8 bases, J lost 0 bases, and 5 bases stayed unmatched. The germline V gene has CDR1 KGHSH and CDR2 LQKENI. CDR3 bases: TGTGCCAGCGCCCGGGAGGCAAGCACAGATACGCAGTATTTT. Translation gives CASAREASTDTQYF.

This clone was recorded a few times. CDR3 sequence (DNA): TGCGCCAGCAGCCAAAGCAGGGGGCAGTCCTACGAGCAGTACTTC. Translated: CASSQSRGQSYEQYF. The chain carries TRBV4-1 and TRBJ2-7; 8 bases fit TRBD1. V shed 2 bases and J 1 base; nucleotides not matched to a gene: 4. Germline values: CDR1 MGHRA, CDR2 YSYEKL. The CDR3 consists of 15 residues.

The V call is TRBV7-2, the J call TRBJ2-1; 10 bases match TRBD1. J was trimmed by 10 bases and V by 5 bases; bases with no gene match: 11. CDR3 length: 15 residues. Germline-derived CDR1 and CDR2 are SGHTA and FQGNSA. The CDR3 sequence: CASSHLGQGLVEQFF. Here the CDR3 DNA reads TGTGCCAGCAGCCACCTGGGACAGGGGTTGGTCGAGCAGTTCTTC.

The V and J genes are TRBV5-1 and TRBJ2-6; D gene ambiguous. CDR3 length: 15 residues. Germline V lookup: CDR1 SGHRS, CDR2 YFSETQ. Trimming left V 0 bases short and J 0 bases short, with 4 bases between. DNA of the CDR3: TGCGCCAGCAGCTTGGGAGGCTCTGGGGCCAACGTCCTGACTTTC. This gives the protein CASSLGGSGANVLTF.

This chain connects TRBV6-5 to TRBJ2-5; D perhaps matches TRBD1 (6 bases). From germline, CDR1 is MNHEY and CDR2 SVGAGI. V was clipped by 6 bases and J by 3 bases, with 11 bases between them. This CDR3 is built from 13 residues. DNA for the CDR3: TGTGCCAGCAGAACAGGGTCTAAAGAGACCCAGTACTTC. This gives the protein CASRTGSKETQYF.

The chain is built from TRBV6-1 and TRBJ2-4, with 8 bases aligning to TRBD2. V trimming: 10 bases; J trimming: 9 bases; junction bases outside the gene matches: 5. CDR3 size: 11 residues. Germline lookup yields CDR1 MNHNS and CDR2 SASEGT. CDR3 bases: TGTGCCACCACTAGCGGCGCCATTCAGTACTTC. This sequence encodes CATTSGAIQYF.

The rearrangement joins TRBV6-1 to TRBJ1-5, with 7 bases that match TRBD1. Germline values: CDR1 MNHNS, CDR2 SASEGT. Trimming at V came to 3 bases and at J to 0 bases, leaving 8 bases not matched to a gene. The CDR3 length is 17 residues. CDR3 sequence (DNA): TGTGCCAGCAGTGACCGCCTGGGACAGACTAGCAATCAGCCCCAGCATTTT. This translates into CASSDRLGQTSNQPQHF.

V usage is TRBV5-1 and J usage is TRBJ2-3; TRBD1 matches 8 bases. Germline lookup yields CDR1 SGHRS and CDR2 YFSETQ. The CDR3 is made up of 12 amino acids. V lost 6 bases, J lost 5 bases, and 2 bases stayed unmatched. The DNA for the CDR3 is TGCGCCAGCAAGACAGGGGTAGATACGCAGTATTTT. Its translation: CASKTGVDTQYF.